The entry that follows covers one TCR beta chain sequence. This entry is derived from a study of T cell changes during pregnancy in multiple sclerosis. Here immunoSEQ multiplex PCR was the method, and the copy in TCRdb shows in-frame clones only, minus some. The sample holds approximately 60,000 clones; around 94% are singletons and the top ten take about 3%. The starting material was CD8+ T cells from peripheral blood mononuclear cells, obtained in the third trimester of pregnancy. The sequence came from a female donor with multiple sclerosis, enrolled in a pregnancy study.

The CDR3 nucleotides are TGTGCCAGCAGCTTAGGGAACAGGGGGCAGGATGGCTACACCTTC. Translation: CASSLGNRGQDGYTF. This chain connects TRBV7-4 to TRBJ1-2; 9 nucleotides align to TRBD1. With 1 base clipped from V and 6 bases from J, the junction kept 6 bases outside the gene matches. Germline CDR1 and CDR2: SGHVT and SQSDAQ. The CDR3 loop spans 15 amino acids.